The T cell receptor beta chain under discussion was sequenced for a study of graft-versus-host responses after intestinal transplantation. Study-level points and caveats: Levels of circulating GvH clones at their peak were associated with early post-transplant HvG declines. The presence of high graft-versus-host to host-versus-graft clonal ratios in allografts characterized patients with graft-donor T cell macrochimerism.

The CDR3 has 16 amino acids. Germline CDR1 MGHRA, CDR2 YSYEKL. V was clipped by 3 bases and J by 0 bases, with 9 bases between them. Comment on this clone: What it recognizes is unknown.

Sequenced by immunoSEQ multiplex PCR; TCRdb stores in-frame clones only, minus some. The sample includes 90,000 or so clones, about four fifths of them seen just once. Sequenced material: unstimulated CD4+ T cells sorted from spleen or lymph node cells, taken before intestinal transplant. This TCR was sampled from a human donor who received an intestinal transplant. The J gene is TRBJ2-6, the V gene TRBV4-1; the D gene is possibly TRBD2 (5 bases). The CDR3 protein is CASSHLRDSGANVLTF. CDR3 nucleotides: TGCGCCAGCAGCCACCTCCGGGACTCTGGGGCCAACGTCCTGACTTTC.